This T cell receptor (beta chain) was identified during a study of regulatory T cells in long-lasting Graves disease. Study results and limitations: There was favoring of TRBV28, TRBJ1-2 and TRBJ2-5 in persistent disease.

Time point noted: newly diagnosed GD, antithyroid drugs for less than 3 months. Making the TCR library involved RNA that had been extracted from PBMCs. To make TCR beta libraries, researchers used iRepertoire HTBI primers and Arm-PCR of CDR3 regions. TCRdb used MiXCR to reprocess the multiplex PCR reads, holding one entry per CDR3 protein. The data hold approximately 350,000 distinct CDR3 sequences, with around 15% observed a single time. This clonotype was observed a few times. As yet, its antigen is unknown. Sequence at one end of the junction differs from germline and may be a read error. From germline, CDR1 is PRHDT and CDR2 FYEKMQ (reference sequence). CDR3 length equals 16 residues. The data were also submitted as part of a second study, on T cells in Graves' hyperthyroidism and ophthalmopathy.

The chain combines TRBV13 with TRBJ1-2; TRBD1 is a possible D gene (6 bases). Sequencing used peripheral blood mononuclear cells (PBMCs), obtained at new diagnosis, from a patient treated with antithyroid drugs. This clonotype was sampled from a woman between 18 and 30 years old with Graves disease. The CDR3 coding sequence is TGTGCCAGCAGCCTAGGGCAGGGGATTAAGAACTATGGCTACACCTTC. As protein: CASSLGQGIKNYGYTF.